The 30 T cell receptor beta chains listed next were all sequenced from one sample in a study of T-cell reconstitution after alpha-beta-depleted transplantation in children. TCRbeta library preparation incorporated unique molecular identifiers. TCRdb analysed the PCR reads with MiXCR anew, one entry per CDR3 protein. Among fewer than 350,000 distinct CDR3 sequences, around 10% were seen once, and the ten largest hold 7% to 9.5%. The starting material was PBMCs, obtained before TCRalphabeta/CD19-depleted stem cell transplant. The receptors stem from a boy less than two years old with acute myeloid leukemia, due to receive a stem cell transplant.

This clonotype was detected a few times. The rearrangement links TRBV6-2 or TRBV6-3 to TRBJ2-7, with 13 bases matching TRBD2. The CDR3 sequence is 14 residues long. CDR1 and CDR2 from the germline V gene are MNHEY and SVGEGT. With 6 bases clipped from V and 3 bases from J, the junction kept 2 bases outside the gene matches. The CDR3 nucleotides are TGTGCCAGCAGCGGACTAGCGGGAGTCTACGAGCAGTACTTC. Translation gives CASSGLAGVYEQYF.

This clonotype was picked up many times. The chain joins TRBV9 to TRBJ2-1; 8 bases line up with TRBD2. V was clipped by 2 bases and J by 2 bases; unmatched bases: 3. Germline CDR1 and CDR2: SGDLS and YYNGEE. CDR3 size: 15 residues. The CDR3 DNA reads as TGTGCCAGCAGCGTTAGCGGGGACCCCTACAATGAGCAGTTCTTC. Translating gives CASSVSGDPYNEQFF.

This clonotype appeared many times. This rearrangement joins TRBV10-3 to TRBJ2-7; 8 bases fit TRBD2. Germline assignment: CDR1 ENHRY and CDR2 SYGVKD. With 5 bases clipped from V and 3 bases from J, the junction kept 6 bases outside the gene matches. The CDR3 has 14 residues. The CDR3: CAISPGTRDYEQYF. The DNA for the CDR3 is TGTGCCATCAGTCCCGGGACTAGGGACTACGAGCAGTACTTC.

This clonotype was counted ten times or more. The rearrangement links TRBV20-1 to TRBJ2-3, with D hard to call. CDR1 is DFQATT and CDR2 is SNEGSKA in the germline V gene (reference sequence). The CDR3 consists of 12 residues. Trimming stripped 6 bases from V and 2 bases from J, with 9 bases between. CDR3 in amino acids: CSAQIYTDTQYF. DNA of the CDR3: TGCAGTGCCCAGATATACACAGATACGCAGTATTTT.

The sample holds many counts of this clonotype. The CDR3 protein is CASDIAKNIQYF. The DNA of the CDR3 is TGCGCCAGTGACATAGCCAAAAACATTCAGTACTTC. This chain joins TRBV5-1 and TRBJ2-4; D is undetermined. Between the trimmed V and J ends, which lost 8 bases and 0 bases, there was a span of 6 bases. CDR3 length equals 12 residues. Germline CDR1 is SGHRS and CDR2 is YFSETQ.

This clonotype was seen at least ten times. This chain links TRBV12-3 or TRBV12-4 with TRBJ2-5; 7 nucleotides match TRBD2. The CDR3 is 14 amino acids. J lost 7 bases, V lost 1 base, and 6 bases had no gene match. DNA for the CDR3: TGTGCCAGCAGTTTAGTTGCCGGGGAGGGGACCCAGTACTTC. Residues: CASSLVAGEGTQYF.

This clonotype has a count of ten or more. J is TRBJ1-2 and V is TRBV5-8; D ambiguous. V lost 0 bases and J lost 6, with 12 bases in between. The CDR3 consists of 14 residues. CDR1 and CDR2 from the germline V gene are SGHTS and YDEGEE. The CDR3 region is CASSLGRTPNGYTF. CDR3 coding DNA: TGTGCCAGCAGCTTGGGAAGGACCCCTAATGGCTACACCTTC.

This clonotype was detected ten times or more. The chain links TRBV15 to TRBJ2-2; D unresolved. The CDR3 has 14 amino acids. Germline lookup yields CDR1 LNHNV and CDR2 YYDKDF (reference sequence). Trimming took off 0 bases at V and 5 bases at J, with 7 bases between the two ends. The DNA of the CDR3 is TGTGCCACCAGCAGAGATCTGGGGACCGGGGAGCTGTTTTTT. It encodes CATSRDLGTGELFF.

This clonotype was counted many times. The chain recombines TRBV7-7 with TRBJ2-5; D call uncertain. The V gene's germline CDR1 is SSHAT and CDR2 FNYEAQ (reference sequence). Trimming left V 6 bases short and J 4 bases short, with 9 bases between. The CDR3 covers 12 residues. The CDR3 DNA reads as TGTGCCAGCAGTTTATCAGGAGAGACCCAGTACTTC. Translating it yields CASSLSGETQYF.

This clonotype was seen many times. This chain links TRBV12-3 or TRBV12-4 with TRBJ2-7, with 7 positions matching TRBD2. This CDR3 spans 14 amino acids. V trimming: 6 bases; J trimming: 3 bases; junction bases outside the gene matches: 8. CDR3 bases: TGTGCCAGCAGCCCCAGCGGGGAGCTCTACGAGCAGTACTTC. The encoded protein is CASSPSGELYEQYF.

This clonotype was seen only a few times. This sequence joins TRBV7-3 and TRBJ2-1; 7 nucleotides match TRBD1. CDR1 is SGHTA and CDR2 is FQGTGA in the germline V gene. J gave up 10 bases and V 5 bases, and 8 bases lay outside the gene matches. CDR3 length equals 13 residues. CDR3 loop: CASSLWTGSEQFF. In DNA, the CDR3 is TGTGCCAGCAGCCTCTGGACAGGTTCGGAGCAGTTCTTC.

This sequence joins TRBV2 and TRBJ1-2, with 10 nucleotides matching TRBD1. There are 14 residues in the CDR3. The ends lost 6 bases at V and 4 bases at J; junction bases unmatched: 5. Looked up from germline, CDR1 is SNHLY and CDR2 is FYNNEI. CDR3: CASRGTGVGYGYTF. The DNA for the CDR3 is TGTGCCAGCAGGGGGACAGGGGTCGGCTATGGCTACACCTTC.

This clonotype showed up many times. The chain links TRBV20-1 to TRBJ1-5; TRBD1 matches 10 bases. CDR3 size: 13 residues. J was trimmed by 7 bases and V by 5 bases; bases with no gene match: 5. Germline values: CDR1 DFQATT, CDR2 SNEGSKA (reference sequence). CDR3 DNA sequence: TGCAGTGCTGGGGACAGGGGAGGGCAGCCCCAGCATTTT. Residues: CSAGDRGGQPQHF.

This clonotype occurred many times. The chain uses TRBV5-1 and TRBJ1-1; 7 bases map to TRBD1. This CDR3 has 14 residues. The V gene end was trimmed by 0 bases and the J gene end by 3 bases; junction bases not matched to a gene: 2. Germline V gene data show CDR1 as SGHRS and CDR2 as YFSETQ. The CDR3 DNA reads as TGCGCCAGCAGCTTGGTCCAGGGGGACACTGAAGCTTTCTTT. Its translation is CASSLVQGDTEAFF. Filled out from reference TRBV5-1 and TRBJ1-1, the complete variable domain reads KAGVTQTPRYLIKTRGQQVTLSCSPISGHRSVSWYQQTPGQGLQFLFEYFSETQRNKGNFPGRFSGRQFSNSRSEMNVSTLELGDSALYLCASSLVQGDTEAFFGQGTRLTVV.

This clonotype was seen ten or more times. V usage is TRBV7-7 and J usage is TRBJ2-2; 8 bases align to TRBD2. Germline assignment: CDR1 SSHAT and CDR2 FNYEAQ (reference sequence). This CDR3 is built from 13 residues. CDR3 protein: CASYGGAGGELFF. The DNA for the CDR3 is TGTGCTAGCTACGGGGGGGCCGGCGGGGAGCTGTTTTTT.

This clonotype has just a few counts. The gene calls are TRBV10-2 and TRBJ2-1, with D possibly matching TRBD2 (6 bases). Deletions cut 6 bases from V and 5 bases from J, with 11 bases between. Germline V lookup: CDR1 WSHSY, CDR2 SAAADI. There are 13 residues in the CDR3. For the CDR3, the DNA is TGCGCCAGCAGGGGACTTTCAAACAATGAGCAGTTCTTC. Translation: CASRGLSNNEQFF.

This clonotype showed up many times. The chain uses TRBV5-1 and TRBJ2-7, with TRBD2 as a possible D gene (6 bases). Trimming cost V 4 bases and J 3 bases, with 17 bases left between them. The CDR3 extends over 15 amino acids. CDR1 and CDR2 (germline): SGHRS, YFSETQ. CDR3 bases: TGCGCCAGCAGCCCCGTTGGGGGGACGATCTACGAGCAGTACTTC. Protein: CASSPVGGTIYEQYF.

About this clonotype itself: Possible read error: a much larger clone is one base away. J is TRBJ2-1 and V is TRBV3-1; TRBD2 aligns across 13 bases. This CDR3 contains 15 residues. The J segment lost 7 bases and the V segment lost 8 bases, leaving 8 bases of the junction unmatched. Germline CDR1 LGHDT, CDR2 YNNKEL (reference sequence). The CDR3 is CASCPGTSGTNEQFF. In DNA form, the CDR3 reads TGTGCCAGCTGCCCCGGGACTAGCGGGACAAATGAGCAGTTCTTC.

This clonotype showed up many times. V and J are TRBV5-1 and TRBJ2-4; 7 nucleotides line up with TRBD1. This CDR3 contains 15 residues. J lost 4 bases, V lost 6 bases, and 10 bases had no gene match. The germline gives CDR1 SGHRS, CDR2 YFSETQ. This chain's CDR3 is CASTGGIGTKNIQYF. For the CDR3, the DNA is TGCGCCAGCACAGGGGGAATAGGGACAAAAAACATTCAGTACTTC.

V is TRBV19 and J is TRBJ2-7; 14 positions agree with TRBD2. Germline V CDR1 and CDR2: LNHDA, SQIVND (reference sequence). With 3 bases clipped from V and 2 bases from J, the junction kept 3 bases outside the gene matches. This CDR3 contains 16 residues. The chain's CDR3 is CASSIGGLAGAYEQYF. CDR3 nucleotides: TGTGCCAGTAGTATCGGGGGACTAGCGGGAGCCTACGAGCAGTACTTC.

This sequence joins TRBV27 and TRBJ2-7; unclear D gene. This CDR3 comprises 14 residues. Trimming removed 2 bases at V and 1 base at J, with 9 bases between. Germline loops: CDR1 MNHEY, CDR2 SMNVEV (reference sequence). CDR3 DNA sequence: TGTGCCAGCAGTTTAAAAGGGTGGTCCTACGAGCAGTACTTC. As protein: CASSLKGWSYEQYF.

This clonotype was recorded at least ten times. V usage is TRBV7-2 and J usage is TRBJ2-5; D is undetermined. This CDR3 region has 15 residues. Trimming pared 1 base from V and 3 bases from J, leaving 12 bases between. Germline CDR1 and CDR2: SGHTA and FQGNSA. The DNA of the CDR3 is TGTGCCAGCAGCTTAGACGTCAGTTGGGAAGAGACCCAGTACTTC. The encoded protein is CASSLDVSWEETQYF.

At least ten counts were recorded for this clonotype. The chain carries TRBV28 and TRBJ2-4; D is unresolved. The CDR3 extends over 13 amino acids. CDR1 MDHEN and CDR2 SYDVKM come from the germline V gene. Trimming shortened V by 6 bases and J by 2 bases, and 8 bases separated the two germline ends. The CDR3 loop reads CASSPRPKNIQYF. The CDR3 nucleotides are TGTGCCAGCAGCCCTAGGCCCAAAAACATTCAGTACTTC.

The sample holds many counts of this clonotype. The DNA for the CDR3 is TGTGCCAGCAGTGAAGACAGGGGTCAGCCCCAGCATTTT. Translating it yields CASSEDRGQPQHF. The chain joins TRBV6-1 to TRBJ1-5; 7 bases match TRBD1. CDR1 and CDR2 (germline): MNHNS, SASEGT. The CDR3 extends over 13 amino acids. V gave up 1 base and J gave up 6 bases; unmatched junction bases: 0.

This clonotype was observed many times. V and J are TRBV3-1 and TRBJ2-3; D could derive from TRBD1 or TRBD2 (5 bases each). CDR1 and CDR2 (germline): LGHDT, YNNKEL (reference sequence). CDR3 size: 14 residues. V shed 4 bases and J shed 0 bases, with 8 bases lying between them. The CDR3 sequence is CASSRRDSTDTQYF. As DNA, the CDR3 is TGTGCCAGCAGCCGCCGGGACAGCACAGATACGCAGTATTTT.

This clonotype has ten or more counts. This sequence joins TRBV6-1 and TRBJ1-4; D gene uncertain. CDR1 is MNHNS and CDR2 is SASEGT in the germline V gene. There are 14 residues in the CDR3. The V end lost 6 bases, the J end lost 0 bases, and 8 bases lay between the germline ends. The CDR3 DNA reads TGTGCCAGCAGCCAAACAGCAACTAATGAAAAACTGTTTTTT. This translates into CASSQTATNEKLFF.

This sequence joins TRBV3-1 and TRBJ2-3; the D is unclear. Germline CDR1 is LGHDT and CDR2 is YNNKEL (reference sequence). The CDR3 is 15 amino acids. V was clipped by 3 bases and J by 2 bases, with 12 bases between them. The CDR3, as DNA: TGTGCCAGCAGCCACACTGATGGAGACACAGATACGCAGTATTTT. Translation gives CASSHTDGDTDTQYF.

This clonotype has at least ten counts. The CDR3 sequence is CSARAYEQYF. The DNA for the CDR3 is TGCAGTGCTAGAGCCTACGAGCAGTACTTC. The V gene is TRBV20-1, the J gene TRBJ2-7; D unclear. V lost 1 base and J lost 2, with 0 bases in between. CDR1 DFQATT and CDR2 SNEGSKA come from the germline V gene (reference sequence). The CDR3 totals 10 residues.

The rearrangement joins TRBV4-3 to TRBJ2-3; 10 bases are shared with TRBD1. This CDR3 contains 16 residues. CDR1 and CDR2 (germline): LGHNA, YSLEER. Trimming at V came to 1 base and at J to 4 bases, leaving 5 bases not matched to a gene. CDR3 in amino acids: CASSQGLGQGADTQYF. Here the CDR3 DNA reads TGCGCCAGCAGCCAAGGTCTTGGACAGGGGGCAGATACGCAGTATTTT.

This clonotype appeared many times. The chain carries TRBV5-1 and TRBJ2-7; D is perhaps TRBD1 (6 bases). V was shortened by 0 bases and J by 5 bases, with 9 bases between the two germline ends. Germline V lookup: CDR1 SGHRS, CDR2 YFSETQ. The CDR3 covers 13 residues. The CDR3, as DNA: TGCGCCAGCAGCTTGGGACAGGACCACGAGCAGTACTTC. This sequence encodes CASSLGQDHEQYF.